This T cell receptor (beta chain) was sequenced in a study of blood T cell repertoires in COVID-19. Study-wide background: PBMCs, B-cell-depleted T cells, or T cells provided the cDNA or gDNA that made up the material.

Methods used by the authors: Cell counts per sample came from amplifying reference gene primers. Produced via immunoSEQ multiplex PCR; TCRdb's table is partial and in-frame only. V, J and clone size are those of that table, while D and trimming were read from the DNA. The data show about 280,000 clones, with under 90% seen just once and roughly 10% held by the top ten. Trimming removed 7 bases from V and 2 bases from J; junction bases left unmatched: 11. The CDR3 consists of 17 residues. CDR1 MNHNY and CDR2 SVGAGI come from the germline V gene (reference sequence). One Seattle source followed patients from active infection through their disease course.

This chain uses TRBV6-6 with TRBJ2-3; TRBD2 matches at 11 bases. What was sequenced was peripheral blood. The receptor comes from a woman aged 30 to 39 with COVID-19, enrolled during active disease. Here the CDR3 DNA reads TGTGCCAGCACTCGTCTAGCGGGGGGTCCACCCACAGATACGCAGTATTTT. Protein sequence: CASTRLAGGPPTDTQYF.